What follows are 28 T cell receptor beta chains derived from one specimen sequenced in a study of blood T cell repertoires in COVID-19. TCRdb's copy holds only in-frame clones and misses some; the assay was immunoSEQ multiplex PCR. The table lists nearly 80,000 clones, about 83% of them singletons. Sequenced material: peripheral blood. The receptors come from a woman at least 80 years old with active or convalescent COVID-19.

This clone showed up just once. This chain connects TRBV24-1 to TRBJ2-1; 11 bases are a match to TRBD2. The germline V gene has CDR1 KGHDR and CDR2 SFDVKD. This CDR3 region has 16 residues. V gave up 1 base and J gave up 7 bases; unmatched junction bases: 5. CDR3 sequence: CATSDFHTSGSNEQFF. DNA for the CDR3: TGTGCCACCAGTGATTTCCATACTAGCGGGAGTAATGAGCAGTTCTTC.

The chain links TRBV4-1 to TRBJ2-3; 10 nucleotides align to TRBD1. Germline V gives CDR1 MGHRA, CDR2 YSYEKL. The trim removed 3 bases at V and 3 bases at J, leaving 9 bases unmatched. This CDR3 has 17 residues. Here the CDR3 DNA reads TGCGCCAGCAGCCAGGCGACAGGGGGCGGTTTGACAGATACGCAGTATTTT. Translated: CASSQATGGGLTDTQYF.

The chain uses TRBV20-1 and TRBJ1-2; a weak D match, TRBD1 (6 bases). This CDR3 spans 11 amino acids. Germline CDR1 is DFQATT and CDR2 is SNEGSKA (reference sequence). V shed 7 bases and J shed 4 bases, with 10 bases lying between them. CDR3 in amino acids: CSGNRAYGYTF. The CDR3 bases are TGCAGTGGCAACAGGGCCTATGGCTACACCTTC.

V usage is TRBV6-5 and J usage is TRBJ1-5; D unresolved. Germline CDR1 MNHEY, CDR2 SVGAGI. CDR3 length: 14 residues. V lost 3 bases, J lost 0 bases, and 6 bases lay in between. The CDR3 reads CASSYTNSNQPQHF. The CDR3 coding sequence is TGTGCCAGCAGTTATACAAATAGCAATCAGCCCCAGCATTTT.

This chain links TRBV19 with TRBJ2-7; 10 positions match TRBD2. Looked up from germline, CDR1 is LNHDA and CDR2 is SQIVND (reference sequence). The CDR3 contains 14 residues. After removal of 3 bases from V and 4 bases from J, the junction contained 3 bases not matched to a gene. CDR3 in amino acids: CASSIGGLAYEQYF. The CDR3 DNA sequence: TGTGCCAGTAGTATTGGGGGACTAGCGTACGAGCAGTACTTC.

The CDR3 loop is CASSRGGREQFF. In DNA, the CDR3 is TGTGCCAGCAGTCGGGGGGGCCGTGAGCAGTTCTTC. The rearrangement joins TRBV25-1 to TRBJ2-1; 8 bases line up with TRBD2. Germline CDR1 reads MGHDK; CDR2 reads SYGVNS. V gave up 5 bases and J gave up 9 bases; unmatched junction bases: 3. The CDR3 loop spans 12 amino acids.

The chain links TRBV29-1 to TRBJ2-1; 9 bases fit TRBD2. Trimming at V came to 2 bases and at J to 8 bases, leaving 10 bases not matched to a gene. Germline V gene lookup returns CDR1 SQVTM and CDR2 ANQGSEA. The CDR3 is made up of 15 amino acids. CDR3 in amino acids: CSVEWAGGPEDEQFF. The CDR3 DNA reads TGCAGCGTTGAATGGGCGGGGGGGCCGGAGGATGAGCAGTTCTTC.

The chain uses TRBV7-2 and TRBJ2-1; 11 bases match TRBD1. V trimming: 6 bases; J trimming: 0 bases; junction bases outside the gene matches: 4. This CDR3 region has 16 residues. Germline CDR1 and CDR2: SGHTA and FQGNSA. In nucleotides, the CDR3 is TGTGCCAGCAGGAGGACAGGGGGCGACTCCTACAATGAGCAGTTCTTC. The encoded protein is CASRRTGGDSYNEQFF.

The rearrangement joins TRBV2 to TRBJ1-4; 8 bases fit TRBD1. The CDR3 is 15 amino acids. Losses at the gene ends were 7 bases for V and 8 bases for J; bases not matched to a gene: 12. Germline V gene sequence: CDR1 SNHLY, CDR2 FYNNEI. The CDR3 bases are TGTGCCAGCAATACTTACAGGGGGGGCCTAGAAAAACTGTTTTTT. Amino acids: CASNTYRGGLEKLFF.

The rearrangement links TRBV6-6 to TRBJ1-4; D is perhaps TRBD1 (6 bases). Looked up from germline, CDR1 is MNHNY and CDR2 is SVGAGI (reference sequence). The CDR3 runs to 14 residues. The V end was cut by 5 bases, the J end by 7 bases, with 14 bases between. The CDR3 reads CASSTQGMGEKLFF. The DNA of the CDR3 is TGTGCCAGCAGTACCCAGGGGATGGGTGAAAAACTGTTTTTT.

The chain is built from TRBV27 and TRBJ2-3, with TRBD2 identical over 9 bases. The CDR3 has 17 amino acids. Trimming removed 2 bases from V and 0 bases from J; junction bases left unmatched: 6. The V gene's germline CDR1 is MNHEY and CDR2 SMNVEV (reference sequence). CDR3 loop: CASSLSTAGGSTDTQYF. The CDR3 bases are TGTGCCAGCAGTTTAAGTACGGCGGGGGGGAGCACAGATACGCAGTATTTT.

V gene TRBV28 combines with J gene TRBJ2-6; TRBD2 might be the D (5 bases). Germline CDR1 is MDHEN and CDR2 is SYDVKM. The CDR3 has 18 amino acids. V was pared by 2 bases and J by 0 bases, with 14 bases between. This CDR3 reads CASSLPGFRISGANVLTF. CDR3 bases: TGTGCCAGCAGTTTACCGGGGTTCCGTATCTCTGGGGCCAACGTCCTGACTTTC.

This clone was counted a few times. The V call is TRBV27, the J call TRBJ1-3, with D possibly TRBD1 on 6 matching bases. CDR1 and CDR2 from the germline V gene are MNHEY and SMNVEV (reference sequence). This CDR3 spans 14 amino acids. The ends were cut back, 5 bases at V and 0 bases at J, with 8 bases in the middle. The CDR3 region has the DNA TGTGCCAGCAGTGCAGGGGTCTCTGGAAACACCATATATTTT. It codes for CASSAGVSGNTIYF.

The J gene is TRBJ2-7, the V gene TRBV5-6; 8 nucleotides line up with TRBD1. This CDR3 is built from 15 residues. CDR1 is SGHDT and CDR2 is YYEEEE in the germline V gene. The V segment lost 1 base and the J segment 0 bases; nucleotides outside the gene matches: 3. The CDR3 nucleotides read TGTGCCAGCAGCTTGACAGGGACAGGCTCCTACGAGCAGTACTTC. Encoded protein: CASSLTGTGSYEQYF.

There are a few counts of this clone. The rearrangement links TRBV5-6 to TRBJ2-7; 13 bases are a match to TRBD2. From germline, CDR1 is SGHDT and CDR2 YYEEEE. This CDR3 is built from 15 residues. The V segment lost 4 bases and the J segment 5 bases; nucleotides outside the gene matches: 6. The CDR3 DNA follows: TGTGCCAGCAGCCCGAGACTAGCGGGAGGTCACGAGCAGTACTTC. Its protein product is CASSPRLAGGHEQYF.

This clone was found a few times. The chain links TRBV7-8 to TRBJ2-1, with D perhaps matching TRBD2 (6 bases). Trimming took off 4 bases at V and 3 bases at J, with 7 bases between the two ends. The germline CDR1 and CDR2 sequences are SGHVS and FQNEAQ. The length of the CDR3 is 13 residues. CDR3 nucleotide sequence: TGTGCCAGCAGCTCGACTAGCTACAATGAGCAGTTCTTC. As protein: CASSSTSYNEQFF.

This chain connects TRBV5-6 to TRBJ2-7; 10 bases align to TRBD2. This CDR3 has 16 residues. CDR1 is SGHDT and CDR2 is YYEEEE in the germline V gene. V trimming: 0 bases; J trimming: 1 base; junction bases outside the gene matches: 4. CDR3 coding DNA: TGTGCCAGCAGCTTGGTCTCTAGCGGGAGATCCTACGAGCAGTACTTC. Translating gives CASSLVSSGRSYEQYF.

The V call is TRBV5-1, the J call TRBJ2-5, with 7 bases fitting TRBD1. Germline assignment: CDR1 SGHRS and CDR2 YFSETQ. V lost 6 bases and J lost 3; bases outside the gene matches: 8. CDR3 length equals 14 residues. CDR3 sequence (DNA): TGCGCCAGCAACAGAGGGACAGCTGAAGAGACCCAGTACTTC. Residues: CASNRGTAEETQYF.

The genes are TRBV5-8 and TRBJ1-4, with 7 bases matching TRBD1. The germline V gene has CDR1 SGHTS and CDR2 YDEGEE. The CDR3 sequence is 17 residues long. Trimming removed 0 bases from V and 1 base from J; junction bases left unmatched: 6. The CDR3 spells CASSLGTGSLTNEKLFF. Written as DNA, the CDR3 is TGTGCCAGCAGCTTGGGGACAGGCTCCTTAACTAATGAAAAACTGTTTTTT.

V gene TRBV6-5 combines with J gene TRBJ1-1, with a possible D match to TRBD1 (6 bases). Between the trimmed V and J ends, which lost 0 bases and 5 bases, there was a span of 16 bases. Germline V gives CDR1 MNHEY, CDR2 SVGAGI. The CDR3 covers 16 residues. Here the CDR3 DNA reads TGTGCCAGCAGTTACTCGGTTCGGGGGGCGCGGACTGAAGCTTTCTTT. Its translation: CASSYSVRGARTEAFF.

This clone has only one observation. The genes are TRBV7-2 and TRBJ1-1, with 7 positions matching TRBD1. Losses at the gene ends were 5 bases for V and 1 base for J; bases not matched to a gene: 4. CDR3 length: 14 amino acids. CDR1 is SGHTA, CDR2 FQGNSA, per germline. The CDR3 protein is CASSLGTENTEAFF. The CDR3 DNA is TGTGCCAGCAGCCTCGGGACAGAGAACACTGAAGCTTTCTTT.

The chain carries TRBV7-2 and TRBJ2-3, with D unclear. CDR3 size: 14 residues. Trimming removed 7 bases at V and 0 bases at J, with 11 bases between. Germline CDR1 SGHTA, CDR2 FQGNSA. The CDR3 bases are TGTGCCAGCAAAGGAGTCACAAGCACAGATACGCAGTATTTT. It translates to CASKGVTSTDTQYF.

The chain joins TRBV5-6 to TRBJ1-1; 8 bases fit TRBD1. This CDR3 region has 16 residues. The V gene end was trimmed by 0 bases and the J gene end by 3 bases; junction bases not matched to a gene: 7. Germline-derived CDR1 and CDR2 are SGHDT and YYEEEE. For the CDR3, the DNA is TGTGCCAGCAGCTTGGTGGCAGGGGGCGGGGACACTGAAGCTTTCTTT. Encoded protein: CASSLVAGGGDTEAFF.

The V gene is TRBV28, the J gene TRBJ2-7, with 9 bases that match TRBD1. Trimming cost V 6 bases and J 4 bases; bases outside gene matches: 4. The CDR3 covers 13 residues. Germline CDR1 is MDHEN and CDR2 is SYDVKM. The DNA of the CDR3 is TGTGCCAGCAGAGGGACAGGGAGATACGAGCAGTACTTC. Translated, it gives CASRGTGRYEQYF.

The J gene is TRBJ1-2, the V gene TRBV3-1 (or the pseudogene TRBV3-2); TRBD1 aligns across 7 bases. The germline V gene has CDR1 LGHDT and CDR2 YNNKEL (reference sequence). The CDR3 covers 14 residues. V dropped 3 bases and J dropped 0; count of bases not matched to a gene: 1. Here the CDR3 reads CASSHGTANYGYTF. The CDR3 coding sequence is TGTGCCAGCAGCCATGGGACAGCTAACTATGGCTACACCTTC.

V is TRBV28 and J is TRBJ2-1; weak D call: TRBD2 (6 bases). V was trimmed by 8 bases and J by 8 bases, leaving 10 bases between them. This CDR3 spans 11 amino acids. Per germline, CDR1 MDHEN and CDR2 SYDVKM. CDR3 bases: TGTGCCAGCGGGAGGATGGATGAGCAGTTCTTC. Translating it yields CASGRMDEQFF.

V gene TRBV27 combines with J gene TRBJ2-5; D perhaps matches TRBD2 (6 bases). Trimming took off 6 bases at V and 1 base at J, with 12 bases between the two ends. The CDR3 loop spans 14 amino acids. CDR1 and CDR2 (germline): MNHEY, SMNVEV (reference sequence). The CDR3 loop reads CASSQAGLQETQYF. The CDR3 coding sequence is TGTGCCAGCAGCCAAGCGGGCCTCCAAGAGACCCAGTACTTC.

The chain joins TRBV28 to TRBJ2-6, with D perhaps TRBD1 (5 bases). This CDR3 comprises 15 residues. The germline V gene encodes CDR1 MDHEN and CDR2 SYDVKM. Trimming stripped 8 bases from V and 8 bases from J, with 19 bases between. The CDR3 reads CASGDSTAFSNVLTF. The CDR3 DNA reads TGTGCCAGCGGAGACTCGACAGCCTTCTCCAACGTCCTGACTTTC.